This entry lists 18 T cell receptor beta chains sequenced from one sample in a study of Tregs in tolerant kidney transplant recipients. Libraries were prepared by immunoSEQ multiplex PCR; TCRdb keeps only in-frame clonotypes and omits some of them. This repertoire comprises 50,000 or so clones; its ten largest clones make up roughly 0.8%. This sample comprised CD4+ T cells from blood, obtained before the transplant. The receptors come from a human donor who received a combined kidney and bone marrow transplant.

To note about this clone: The sequence runs out 3 residues before the end of the CDR3; the remainder is reconstructed from the germline J gene. The sample holds other DNA sequences that translate to the same CDR3. The chain links TRBV7-2 to TRBJ1-5; D not certain. Germline CDR1 and CDR2: SGHTA and FQGNSA. The CDR3 has 14 amino acids. V dropped 5 bases and J dropped 2 bases, with 10 bases sitting between them. CDR3 bases read: TGTGCCAGCAGCCTTGGGCAGGGCAATCAGCCC. Its protein product is CASSLGQGNQP. The entire CDR3 protein reads CASSLGQGNQPQHF.

In regard to this clone: Read data end 3 residues before the CDR3 end; the end is taken from the germline J gene. The chain joins TRBV6-2 or TRBV6-3 to TRBJ1-1; TRBD1 is a possible D gene (5 bases). CDR1 is MNHEY and CDR2 is SVGEGT in the germline V gene. This CDR3 is 11 amino acids long. The CDR3 bases that were read are TGTGCCAGCAGTTATTCAGGGGAA. This encodes CASSYSGE. In full, the CDR3 reads CASSYSGEAFF.

A remark on this clone: The CDR3 end lies 3 residues beyond the end of the read and is filled in from the germline J gene. V and J are TRBV5-1 and TRBJ2-3; 8 nucleotides match TRBD2. Per the germline V gene, CDR1 is SGHRS and CDR2 is YFSETQ. CDR3 length: 17 residues. V lost 2 bases, J lost 0 bases, and 8 bases stayed unmatched. The CDR3 is CASSLAGASHSTDTQYF. CDR3 DNA, as far as it was read: TGCGCCAGCAGCTTAGCGGGGGCCTCTCATAGCACAGATACG.

As for this clone: The CDR3 end is not reached by the read, which stops 3 residues before it; the germline J gene fills it in. The chain carries TRBV19 and TRBJ1-5, with a possible D match to TRBD1 (5 bases). CDR1 is LNHDA and CDR2 is SQIVND in the germline V gene (reference sequence). Trimming left V 0 bases short and J 8 bases short, with 8 bases between. This CDR3 comprises 13 residues. The part of the CDR3 DNA that was read is TGTGCCAGTAGTATAGATGTACAGGAGCCC. This codes for CASSIDVQEP. The entire CDR3 protein is CASSIDVQEPQHF.

Details on this clone: The CDR3 is cut off 3 residues early in the read; its end comes from the germline J gene. This chain joins TRBV7-6 and TRBJ1-2; 10 nucleotides match TRBD1. The CDR3 is made up of 18 amino acids. Germline assignment: CDR1 SGHVS and CDR2 FNYEAQ. J was trimmed by 3 bases and V by 5 bases; bases with no gene match: 15. CDR3 DNA (partial): TGTGCCAGCAGCCCTAGCCTAATGACAGGGGGCGCCTACTATGGC. Translation: CASSPSLMTGGAYYG. The complete CDR3 protein is CASSPSLMTGGAYYGYTF.

CDR3 bases read: TGTGCCAGCAGAGCCGGGGGTTTTTACGAG. Translated: CASRAGGFYE. The whole CDR3 is CASRAGGFYEQYF. This chain joins TRBV7-2 and TRBJ2-7; D perhaps matches TRBD2 (6 bases). The read comes to an end 3 residues before the CDR3 does, leaving the germline J gene to fill in the end. Trimming removed 6 bases at V and 4 bases at J, with 13 bases between. Germline CDR1 is SGHTA and CDR2 is FQGNSA. CDR3 length: 13 amino acids. Variable domain in full (rest from reference TRBV7-2 and TRBJ2-7): GAGVSQSPSNKVTEKGKDVELRCDPISGHTALYWYRQSLGQGLEFLIYFQGNSAPDKSGLPSDRFSAERTGGSVSTLTIQRTQQEDSAVYLCASRAGGFYEQYFGPGTRLTVT.

Turning to this clone: The read stops 3 residues short of the end of the CDR3; the missing end is completed from the germline J gene. The chain joins TRBV19 to TRBJ1-2; possibly TRBD1 for D (5 bases). V lost 5 bases and J 2 bases, leaving 9 bases between the germline ends. Germline CDR1 reads LNHDA; CDR2 reads SQIVND (reference sequence). CDR3 length: 13 residues. This CDR3 reads CASSETANYGYTF. Partial CDR3 DNA: TGTGCCAGTAGTGAGACAGCCAACTATGGC. The variable domain in full, with the rest retrieved from reference TRBV19 and TRBJ1-2, is DGGITQSPKYLFRKEGQNVTLSCEQNLNHDAMYWYRQDPGQGLRLIYYSQIVNDFQKGDIAEGYSVSREKKESFPLTVTSAQKNPTAFYLCASSETANYGYTFGSGTRLTVV.

Regarding this clone: Sequencing ends 3 residues short of the CDR3 end; the germline J gene provides the rest. The chain recombines TRBV7-9 with TRBJ1-1; weak D call: TRBD1 (5 bases). Germline assignment: CDR1 SEHNR and CDR2 FQNEAQ (reference sequence). The V gene lost 3 bases and the J gene lost 6 bases, with 14 bases spanning the gap. This CDR3 comprises 14 residues. CDR3 DNA, as far as it was read: TGTGCCAGCAGCTTGGGGCAGACAGAGTCTGAA. Protein sequence: CASSLGQTESE. From start to end, the CDR3 is CASSLGQTESEAFF. Using reference TRBV7-9 and TRBJ1-1 for the parts outside the CDR3, the full variable domain is DTGVSQNPRHKITKRGQNVTFRCDPISEHNRLYWYRQTLGQGPEFLTYFQNEAQLEKSRLLSDRFSAERPKGSFSTLEIQRTEQGDSAMYLCASSLGQTESEAFFGQGTRLTVV.

Comments on this clone: The read ends 3 residues shy of where the CDR3 ends; the end is completed using the germline J gene. V usage is TRBV7-9 and J usage is TRBJ1-1, with D hard to call. Germline CDR1 reads SEHNR; CDR2 reads FQNEAQ (reference sequence). This CDR3 has 11 amino acids. CDR3 DNA (partial): TGTGCCAGCAGCTTATCACCCGGG. It specifies CASSLSPG. In full, the CDR3 reads CASSLSPGAFF. Filled out from reference TRBV7-9 and TRBJ1-1, the complete variable domain reads DTGVSQNPRHKITKRGQNVTFRCDPISEHNRLYWYRQTLGQGPEFLTYFQNEAQLEKSRLLSDRFSAERPKGSFSTLEIQRTEQGDSAMYLCASSLSPGAFFGQGTRLTVV.

Comments on this clone: The CDR3 end lies 3 residues beyond the end of the read and is filled in from the germline J gene. The chain uses TRBV7-2 and TRBJ2-3, with D possibly being TRBD1 (6 bases). The V gene lost 0 bases and the J gene lost 4 bases, with 11 bases spanning the gap. The CDR3 is made up of 15 amino acids. CDR1 and CDR2 (germline): SGHTA, FQGNSA. CDR3 residues: CASSLALTGSDTQYF. The covered CDR3 bases are TGTGCCAGCAGCTTAGCGCTCACAGGGTCAGATACG.

On this clone itself: The read gets to within 3 residues of the CDR3 end, and the germline J gene fills in the rest. The chain couples TRBV7-6 to TRBJ2-2, with D possibly matching TRBD1 (6 bases). Germline V lookup: CDR1 SGHVS, CDR2 FNYEAQ. The CDR3 contains 18 residues. V gave up 3 bases and J gave up 0 bases, with 17 bases separating them. CDR3 loop: CASSFETGLSANTGELFF. Incomplete CDR3 DNA: TGTGCCAGCAGCTTTGAGACAGGTCTCTCTGCGAACACCGGGGAG.

Of note for this clone: The CDR3 end is not reached by the read, which stops 3 residues before it; the germline J gene fills it in. This sequence joins TRBV7-8 and TRBJ1-5; 8 nucleotides line up with TRBD1. The germline V gene has CDR1 SGHVS and CDR2 FQNEAQ. The CDR3 has 15 residues. The ends lost 5 bases at V and 4 bases at J; junction bases unmatched: 7. The CDR3 here is CASSRDRSGNQPQHF. The CDR3 DNA, read in part, is TGTGCCAGCAGCCGGGACAGGTCAGGGAATCAGCCC.

Remarks on this clone: The CDR3 extends 3 residues past the end of the read, so its final part is completed from the germline J gene. The rearrangement joins TRBV7-9 to TRBJ2-7; tentatively, D is TRBD1 (6 bases). Per germline, CDR1 SEHNR and CDR2 FQNEAQ (reference sequence). The ends were cut back, 5 bases at V and 6 bases at J, with 11 bases in the middle. This CDR3 comprises 12 residues. The CDR3 protein is CASSLRGGEQYF. The CDR3 bases that were read are TGTGCCAGCAGCCTCCGAGGGGGCGAG.

On this clone: The read finishes 3 residues shy of the CDR3 end, and the germline J gene is used to complete it. The chain uses TRBV2 and TRBJ1-2; possibly TRBD1 for D (5 bases). V was pared by 4 bases and J by 5 bases, with 11 bases between. Germline values: CDR1 SNHLY, CDR2 FYNNEI. This CDR3 is 13 amino acids long. The CDR3 loop reads CASSAARAYGYTF. The part of the CDR3 DNA that was read is TGTGCCAGCAGTGCCGCCAGGGCGTATGGC.

Comments on this clone: With the read ending 3 residues before the CDR3 end, the germline J gene is used to fill in that end. The chain combines TRBV7-2 with TRBJ2-3; D unclear. Trimming pared 3 bases from V and 6 bases from J, leaving 4 bases between. Germline V gives CDR1 SGHTA, CDR2 FQGNSA. CDR3 size: 11 residues. The CDR3 reads CASSFSDTQYF. The sequenced part of the CDR3 DNA is TGTGCCAGCAGCTTTAGCGATACG.

Regarding this clone: The read ends 3 residues before the CDR3 terminus; that terminus is restored from the germline J gene. The chain joins TRBV23-1 to TRBJ2-7; D might be TRBD1 or TRBD2, each matching 5 bases. TRBV23-1 is an open reading frame, and its role is uncertain. The CDR3 is made up of 14 amino acids. Trimming removed 4 bases from V and 5 bases from J, with 15 bases in between. This CDR3 reads CASSLVRGMDEQYF. The sequenced CDR3 bases are TGCGCCAGCAGTCTAGTGAGGGGTATGGACGAG.

A word on this clone: The CDR3 goes on 3 residues after the read ends, and that part is filled in from the germline J gene. This chain connects TRBV7-9 to TRBJ2-5; 7 bases are shared with TRBD2. The CDR3 spans 15 residues. J gave up 5 bases and V 5 bases, and 11 bases lay outside the gene matches. Looked up from germline, CDR1 is SEHNR and CDR2 is FQNEAQ (reference sequence). The CDR3 region is CASSRGREWWETQYF. The part of the CDR3 DNA that was read is TGTGCCAGCAGCCGAGGGCGGGAGTGGTGGGAGACC.

With regard to this clone: The DNA ends 3 residues before the CDR3 does, and the rest of the CDR3 is filled in from the germline J gene. The chain recombines TRBV5-4 with TRBJ2-3, with D unclear. Trimming left V 4 bases short and J 0 bases short, with 12 bases between. The CDR3 extends over 15 amino acids. Germline V gene sequence: CDR1 SGHNT, CDR2 YYREEE (reference sequence). CDR3 sequence: CASSSLLTSTDTQYF. The CDR3 bases that were read are TGTGCCAGCAGCAGCCTTTTAACTAGCACAGATACG.